The rows below give T cell receptor beta chains drawn from one sample of a study of response to subunit inactivated influenza vaccine. From the RT-PCR reads, TCRdb called clonotypes with MiXCR, one entry per CDR3 protein. This repertoire shows about 500,000 distinct CDR3 sequences, 16% found once; its top ten account for about 3%. Here the sequenced sample was CD4+ T cells sorted from PBMCs, taken less than 25 months after vaccination. Receptor source: a man between 45 and 75 years old who received an inactivated influenza vaccine. The CDR3 runs from the conserved cysteine through the conserved F or W. The D gene is left open where the match is weak. The size of a clone is reported for some rows only, either as once, few or many, or as a class for expanded clones.

j_gene,len,abundance,v_gene,d_gene,CDR3aa,CDR3nt
TRBJ2-3,16,few,TRBV20-1,TRBD2,CSARGLAGALRDTQYF,TGCAGTGCTAGGGGACTAGCGGGAGCTCTTCGGGATACGCAGTATTTT
TRBJ1-4,13,few,TRBV20-1,.,CSAGGSSNEKLFF,TGCAGTGCCGGTGGGAGTTCTAATGAAAAACTGTTTTTT
TRBJ2-1,12,.,TRBV7-9,.,CASSLARSEQFF,TGTGCCAGCAGCTTAGCGAGGAGTGAGCAGTTCTTC
TRBJ2-7,14,.,TRBV11-1,TRBD1,CASSTRDRVGEQYF,TGTGCCAGCAGTACCCGGGACAGGGTTGGCGAGCAGTACTTC
TRBJ2-2,14,.,TRBV19,.,CATTPGSKTGELFF,TGTGCCACTACCCCGGGTAGTAAGACCGGGGAGCTGTTTTTT
TRBJ1-1,13,.,TRBV12-3/TRBV12-4,.,CASTPAGREIPFF,TGTGCCAGCACCCCGGCGGGGCGCGAGATACCTTTCTTT
TRBJ2-2,13,few,TRBV12-3/TRBV12-4,.,CASRVGWTGELFF,TGTGCCAGCAGGGTCGGTTGGACCGGGGAGCTGTTTTTT
TRBJ1-4,15,few,TRBV27,.,CASSLNTGGMKKLFF,TGTGCCAGCAGTTTAAATACGGGAGGAATGAAGAAACTGTTTTTT
TRBJ1-1,12,few,TRBV5-1,.,CASSETHTEAFF,TGCGCCAGCAGCGAAACTCACACTGAAGCTTTCTTT
TRBJ2-7,16,many,TRBV10-3,TRBD1,CAISEMADRGSSEQYF,TGTGCCATCAGTGAGATGGCAGACAGGGGGAGTTCCGAGCAGTACTTC
TRBJ2-7,15,.,TRBV11-2,TRBD2,CASSLMTSGRNEQYF,TGTGCCAGCAGCTTAATGACTAGCGGGAGGAACGAGCAGTACTTC
TRBJ2-5,13,few,TRBV20-1,TRBD2,CSAVPTSLVTQYF,TGCAGTGCGGTACCGACTAGCCTCGTGACCCAGTACTTC
TRBJ1-2,12,many,TRBV2,.,CASSAANYGYTF,TGTGCCAGCAGTGCAGCTAACTATGGCTACACCTTC
TRBJ2-3,15,.,TRBV29-1,.,CSAYPRRAEADTQYF,TGCAGCGCCTACCCAAGGAGGGCTGAAGCAGATACGCAGTATTTT
TRBJ2-7,11,few,TRBV12-3/TRBV12-4,.,CASSSGLTQYF,TGTGCCAGCAGTTCCGGTCTAACCCAGTACTTC
TRBJ2-7,15,few,TRBV21-1,.,CASKEGSDSYYEQYF,TGTGCCAGCAAAGAGGGAAGCGACAGTTACTACGAGCAGTACTTC
TRBJ2-5,15,few,TRBV28,TRBD1,CASSQGTGIQETQYF,TGTGCCAGCAGTCAGGGGACAGGCATCCAAGAGACCCAGTACTTC
TRBJ1-1,12,.,TRBV20-1,.,CSASPSGSSAFF,TGCAGTGCCTCCCCTTCCGGGTCTTCAGCTTTCTTT
TRBJ2-3,15,.,TRBV12-3/TRBV12-4,TRBD2,CATLLGLAFSDTQYF,TGTGCCACCCTCTTGGGACTAGCTTTCTCAGATACGCAGTATTTT
TRBJ2-3,13,.,TRBV20-1,TRBD1,CSVEIRGTDTQYF,TGCAGTGTCGAGATCAGGGGGACAGATACGCAGTATTTT
TRBJ1-2,13,.,TRBV11-1,.,CASGRDTNYGYTF,TGTGCCAGCGGACGGGACACTAACTATGGCTACACCTTC
TRBJ2-1,11,.,TRBV27,.,CASRDYSVEFF,TGTGCCAGCAGGGACTATTCCGTGGAGTTCTTC
TRBJ2-7,15,.,TRBV7-2,.,CASSKDKGQDYEQYF,TGTGCCAGCAGCAAGGACAAGGGGCAAGACTACGAGCAGTACTTC
TRBJ2-1,13,.,TRBV20-1,TRBD2,CSARASGGYEQFF,TGCAGTGCTAGGGCTAGCGGGGGATATGAGCAGTTCTTC
TRBJ2-3,14,few,TRBV10-2,TRBD2,CASGTSGGIDTQYF,TGCGCCAGCGGGACTAGCGGGGGGATAGATACGCAGTATTTT
TRBJ2-2,15,few,TRBV7-2,.,CASSFARGQTGELFF,TGTGCCAGCAGCTTCGCGAGAGGGCAGACCGGGGAGCTGTTTTTT
TRBJ1-4,16,few,TRBV4-2,.,CASSQASGTTFEKLFF,TGTGCCAGCAGCCAAGCCTCGGGGACAACGTTTGAAAAACTGTTTTTT
TRBJ2-7,13,few,TRBV29-1,.,CSVEIGGLGEQYF,TGCAGCGTTGAAATAGGTGGACTGGGCGAGCAGTACTTC
TRBJ2-1,16,few,TRBV27,.,CASSFLATGGIGEQFF,TGTGCCAGCAGTTTTCTGGCGACAGGTGGAATCGGTGAGCAGTTCTTC
TRBJ2-7,17,many,TRBV3-1,.,CASSPTVRGRGHYEQYF,TGTGCCAGCAGCCCTACGGTTCGAGGACGGGGACACTACGAGCAGTACTTC
TRBJ1-4,15,.,TRBV12-3/TRBV12-4,TRBD1,CASSRRTGGNEKLFF,TGTGCCAGCAGCCGCCGGACAGGAGGAAATGAAAAACTGTTTTTT
TRBJ2-5,16,few,TRBV5-1,TRBD2,CATQSGGTSGQETQYF,TGCGCCACCCAAAGCGGCGGGACTAGCGGTCAAGAGACCCAGTACTTC
TRBJ2-1,16,.,TRBV10-3,TRBD2,CAISAGLAGAYNEQFF,TGTGCCATCAGTGCTGGTCTAGCGGGGGCATACAATGAGCAGTTCTTC
TRBJ1-1,14,many,TRBV5-1,.,CASSLIEAKTEAFF,TGCGCCAGCAGCTTAATTGAGGCGAAGACTGAAGCTTTCTTT
TRBJ2-3,15,few,TRBV20-1,TRBD2,CSAIRTSGRANTQYF,TGCAGTGCTATCCGGACTAGCGGGAGGGCCAATACGCAGTATTTT
TRBJ1-1,16,many,TRBV28,TRBD1,CASSPHHQGAPTEAFF,TGTGCCAGCAGTCCCCATCACCAGGGGGCGCCGACTGAAGCTTTCTTT
TRBJ2-2,15,.,TRBV4-1,.,CASSQVELNTGELFF,TGCGCCAGCAGCCAGGTGGAGCTGAACACCGGGGAGCTGTTTTTT
TRBJ1-2,15,few,TRBV20-1,.,CSARDPGGHHYGYTF,TGCAGTGCTAGAGACCCCGGTGGGCACCACTATGGCTACACCTTC
TRBJ2-2,12,.,TRBV3-1,TRBD1,CASRGRAGELFF,TGTGCCAGTAGGGGGCGGGCCGGGGAGCTGTTTTTT
TRBJ2-7,14,.,TRBV6-2/TRBV6-3,.,CASSPQGRNYEQYF,TGTGCCAGCAGTCCACAGGGTCGGAACTACGAGCAGTACTTC
TRBJ2-7,14,few,TRBV12-3/TRBV12-4,TRBD2,CASSFQLASHEQYF,TGTGCCAGCAGTTTCCAACTAGCGTCCCACGAGCAGTACTTC
TRBJ1-1,14,few,TRBV5-1,.,CASSLEGPRTEAFF,TGCGCCAGCAGCTTAGAGGGGCCGCGAACTGAAGCTTTCTTT
TRBJ2-3,16,many,TRBV18,TRBD2,CASSPRLAGSTDTQYF,TGTGCCAGCTCACCACGTCTAGCGGGGAGCACAGATACGCAGTATTTT
TRBJ1-5,14,.,TRBV2,.,CASTMTVGNQPQHF,TGTGCCAGCACGATGACCGTGGGCAATCAGCCCCAGCATTTT
TRBJ2-1,14,.,TRBV10-1,TRBD2,CASGNSGGYNEQFF,TGCGCCAGCGGAAATAGCGGGGGTTACAATGAGCAGTTCTTC
TRBJ1-4,14,few,TRBV14,.,CASSQGPNNEKLFF,TGTGCCAGCAGCCAAGGGCCTAACAACGAAAAACTGTTTTTT
TRBJ1-6,16,.,TRBV10-2,TRBD1,CASRFQGAPYNSPLHF,TGCGCCAGCAGATTCCAGGGGGCGCCGTATAATTCACCCCTCCACTTT
TRBJ2-1,12,few,TRBV29-1,.,CSALTVPGEQFF,TGCAGCGCCCTCACAGTGCCCGGTGAGCAGTTCTTC
TRBJ1-1,11,many,TRBV2,.,CAVRTNTEAFF,TGTGCCGTCAGGACCAACACTGAAGCTTTCTTT
TRBJ2-1,15,few,TRBV10-3,TRBD2,CAISVGGSTNNEQFF,TGTGCCATCAGTGTGGGCGGGAGTACAAACAATGAGCAGTTCTTC
TRBJ2-6,17,.,TRBV19,.,CASSARTISSGANVLTF,TGTGCCAGTAGTGCTCGAACTATATCTTCTGGGGCCAACGTCCTGACTTTC
TRBJ2-3,15,.,TRBV28,TRBD2,CASSWRGGASDTQYF,TGTGCCAGCAGTTGGCGCGGGGGGGCGTCAGATACGCAGTATTTT
TRBJ1-5,17,few,TRBV27,TRBD1,CASSLWGVQGNTQPQHF,TGTGCCAGCAGTTTATGGGGAGTACAGGGGAATACTCAGCCCCAGCATTTT
TRBJ2-2,12,few,TRBV28,.,CASTLNTGELFF,TGTGCCAGCACCCTCAACACCGGGGAGCTGTTTTTT
TRBJ2-5,14,.,TRBV19,.,CASSIGRAAETQYF,TGTGCCAGTAGTATCGGCCGGGCGGCGGAGACCCAGTACTTC
TRBJ2-5,14,few,TRBV5-1,.,CASSLRDAGETQYF,TGCGCCAGCAGCTTAAGGGATGCAGGGGAGACCCAGTACTTC
TRBJ1-1,15,.,TRBV10-3,.,CAISPAGVGSTEAFF,TGTGCCATCTCCCCGGCGGGGGTGGGAAGCACTGAAGCTTTCTTT